The clone carrying this T cell receptor beta chain was found many times. Its antigen is currently unknown. The sample comes from a study of T cells after yellow fever vaccination. Broader study findings: A small share of clonotypes appeared in both CD4 and CD8 compartments. Subsequent to the booster, the majority of primary-vaccination clones reappeared (96% CD4, approximately 90% CD8). Peak timing came faster in the weaker secondary response, day 5 versus 15.

This CDR3 region has 15 residues. The germline gives CDR1 SGHRS, CDR2 YFSETQ. V was clipped by 4 bases and J by 4 bases; unmatched bases: 8. TCRdb analysed the 5' RACE reads with MiXCR anew, one entry per CDR3 protein. The sample yields some 250,000 distinct CDR3 sequences, approximately 3.5% seen once. Sequences were derived from PBMCs, sampled 15 days after the yellow fever booster vaccination. This TCR came from a man between 18 and 35 years old who received the YFV17D yellow fever vaccine. V and J are TRBV5-1 and TRBJ2-1; TRBD2 matches at 7 bases. CDR3 nucleotides: TGCGCCAGCAGCCTCGGTAATAGCGGGTACAATGAGCAGTTCTTC. Amino acid sequence: CASSLGNSGYNEQFF.